One and the same sample provided the 26 T cell receptor beta chains below, sequenced in a study of T-cell reconstitution after alpha-beta-depleted transplantation in children. Study results and limitations: At the one-year point after transplant, T-cell counts and TCRbeta diversity were found to come mostly from T cells that had been newly produced.

Unique molecular identifiers were used in preparing the TCRbeta library. MiXCR, applied by TCRdb to the PCR reads, yields one record per CDR3 protein. Altogether around 300,000 distinct CDR3 sequences are present, 7.5% to 9% being singletons, with the ten largest covering about 9.1%. No antigen is known for these receptors. The sequencing here drew on peripheral blood, taken 360 days after TCRalphabeta/CD19-depleted stem cell transplant. The receptor set was obtained from a female patient under 10 years old who had a stem cell transplant for Fanconi anemia, so the T cells may come from the graft donor.

V and J are TRBV7-8 and TRBJ2-1; TRBD2 aligns across 9 bases. This CDR3 has 16 residues. Germline V gives CDR1 SGHVS, CDR2 FQNEAQ. Unmatched junction bases numbered 14, after V lost 6 bases and J lost 8 bases. Written as DNA, the CDR3 is TGTGCCAGCAGGGAGCGGGGGGCCCTATGGGGCGATGAGCAGTTCTTC. This translates into CASRERGALWGDEQFF.

This clonotype has a count of ten or more. The chain is built from TRBV7-2 and TRBJ2-1; possible D gene TRBD2, 5 bases. V was shortened by 4 bases and J by 4 bases, with 11 bases between the two germline ends. Germline V gene sequence: CDR1 SGHTA, CDR2 FQGNSA. The CDR3 is 14 residues long. The CDR3 reads CASSWGWEYNEQFF. CDR3 coding DNA: TGTGCCAGCAGCTGGGGTTGGGAGTACAATGAGCAGTTCTTC.

This clonotype was detected many times. The CDR3 is CASSSAFRETQYF. CDR3 bases: TGTGCCAGCAGTTCGGCATTTCGGGAGACCCAGTACTTC. The J gene is TRBJ2-5, the V gene TRBV27; D remains unclear. CDR1 and CDR2 from the germline V gene are MNHEY and SMNVEV (reference sequence). This CDR3 contains 13 residues. V was pared by 4 bases and J by 5 bases, with 11 bases between.

This clonotype was observed many times. CDR3 loop: CSARGDFGETQYF. The CDR3 DNA is TGCAGTGCTCGTGGGGACTTCGGAGAGACCCAGTACTTC. The chain couples TRBV20-1 to TRBJ2-5, with D possibly TRBD2 on 6 matching bases. From germline, CDR1 is DFQATT and CDR2 SNEGSKA (reference sequence). This CDR3 has 13 residues. V was clipped by 5 bases and J by 4 bases, with 14 bases between them.

The sample holds a few counts of this clonotype. V and J are TRBV6-5 and TRBJ1-5, with TRBD1 matching over 7 bases. Germline CDR1 is MNHEY and CDR2 is SVGAGI. V shed 5 bases and J 0 bases; nucleotides not matched to a gene: 10. The CDR3 is made up of 17 amino acids. DNA for the CDR3: TGTGCCAGCAGTCGTCGGACAGGTGCTTATAGCAATCAGCCCCAGCATTTT. This translates into CASSRRTGAYSNQPQHF.

The table lists this clonotype with many counts. The chain uses TRBV7-6 and TRBJ1-4, with a weak D call TRBD1 (6 bases). V shed 5 bases and J shed 17 bases, with 18 bases lying between them. Germline V gene sequence: CDR1 SGHVS, CDR2 FNYEAQ. The CDR3 length is 12 residues. CDR3 in amino acids: CASSSRDTLVFF. CDR3 coding DNA: TGTGCCAGCAGCAGCAGGGACACATTAGTCTTTTTT.

Ten or more counts support this clonotype. The chain links TRBV20-1 to TRBJ1-5; TRBD1 matches 10 bases. Germline loops: CDR1 DFQATT, CDR2 SNEGSKA (reference sequence). The CDR3 totals 14 residues. Trimming at V came to 6 bases and at J to 4 bases, leaving 6 bases not matched to a gene. CDR3: CSATGTGENQPQHF. The CDR3 bases are TGCAGTGCGACTGGGACAGGGGAGAATCAGCCCCAGCATTTT.

This clonotype was counted ten times or more. The chain carries TRBV5-1 and TRBJ1-4; D is undetermined. CDR3 size: 13 residues. V dropped 0 bases and J dropped 8 bases, with 8 bases sitting between them. Germline assignment: CDR1 SGHRS and CDR2 YFSETQ. This chain's CDR3 is CASSLAKGEKLFF. The CDR3 bases are TGCGCCAGCAGCTTGGCCAAAGGGGAAAAACTGTTTTTT.

This clonotype was seen many times. The V call is TRBV3-1, the J call TRBJ2-2; the D is unclear. V gave up 1 base and J gave up 2 bases, with 14 bases separating them. Germline V gene sequence: CDR1 LGHDT, CDR2 YNNKEL (reference sequence). This CDR3 comprises 17 residues. The CDR3 is CASSQGLGQVNTGELFF. The CDR3, as DNA: TGTGCCAGCAGCCAAGGATTGGGTCAGGTTAACACCGGGGAGCTGTTTTTT.

The gene calls are TRBV6-1 and TRBJ1-1, with TRBD1 as a possible D gene (5 bases). The germline V and J ends were trimmed by 3 bases and 1 base, with 18 bases remaining between them. CDR3 length: 17 residues. CDR1 MNHNS and CDR2 SASEGT come from the germline V gene. CDR3 in amino acids: CASSDGSSKGRNTEAFF. The CDR3 DNA follows: TGTGCCAGCAGTGATGGCTCCTCGAAGGGGAGGAACACTGAAGCTTTCTTT.

J is TRBJ2-3 and V is TRBV27; 7 bases agree with TRBD2. Trimming cost V 3 bases and J 8 bases; bases outside gene matches: 8. The CDR3 is 14 residues long. The germline V gene has CDR1 MNHEY and CDR2 SMNVEV (reference sequence). In DNA form, the CDR3 reads TGTGCCAGCAGTTTTGGGAAAGCGGGGACTACGCAGTATTTT. Its translation is CASSFGKAGTTQYF.

The rearrangement joins TRBV19 to TRBJ2-1; TRBD1 is a possible D gene (7 bases). Looked up from germline, CDR1 is LNHDA and CDR2 is SQIVND (reference sequence). V was trimmed by 4 bases and J by 4 bases, leaving 20 bases between them. The CDR3 is 17 amino acids. The CDR3 DNA follows: TGTGCCAGTAGTAATGGACCCTGGACAGGACTATACAATGAGCAGTTCTTC. Encoded protein: CASSNGPWTGLYNEQFF.

The chain recombines TRBV19 with TRBJ1-1; perhaps TRBD1 as D (5 bases). The V gene's germline CDR1 is LNHDA and CDR2 SQIVND (reference sequence). V was shortened by 3 bases and J by 5 bases, with 7 bases between the two germline ends. The CDR3 contains 12 residues. Here the CDR3 DNA reads TGTGCCAGTAGTATGGGGGGGACTGAAGCTTTCTTT. Translated: CASSMGGTEAFF.

This clonotype was counted a few times. The rearrangement joins TRBV6-1 to TRBJ1-2, with D unresolved. CDR1 and CDR2 from the germline V gene are MNHNS and SASEGT. V was clipped by 7 bases and J by 4 bases, with 13 bases between them. CDR3 length equals 13 residues. CDR3 residues: CASTRAVRYGYTF. CDR3 nucleotides: TGTGCCAGCACCCGGGCGGTGCGCTATGGCTACACCTTC.

This clonotype occurred a few times. The chain uses TRBV6-1 and TRBJ1-5; possibly TRBD1 for D (6 bases). Trimming took 6 bases from V and 7 from J, leaving 16 bases between them. Germline V gene lookup returns CDR1 MNHNS and CDR2 SASEGT. This CDR3 is 14 amino acids long. Written as DNA, the CDR3 is TGTGCCAGCAGCCCTGGGGGGGCGGTACAGCCCCAGCATTTT. Amino acid sequence: CASSPGGAVQPQHF.

This clonotype was recorded at least ten times. The J gene is TRBJ2-2, the V gene TRBV4-1; D is perhaps TRBD2 (6 bases). The CDR3 sequence is 15 residues long. The V end lost 7 bases, the J end lost 6 bases, and 18 bases lay between the germline ends. Germline assignment: CDR1 MGHRA and CDR2 YSYEKL. CDR3 nucleotide sequence: TGCGCCAGCACCCCTACCCCGCCGGGGGCCGGGGAGCTGTTTTTT. Translated, it gives CASTPTPPGAGELFF.

At least ten counts were recorded for this clonotype. The rearrangement uses TRBV28 and TRBJ2-3, with D possibly matching TRBD2 (6 bases). Germline V gene lookup returns CDR1 MDHEN and CDR2 SYDVKM. This CDR3 is built from 14 residues. V was trimmed by 3 bases and J by 6 bases, leaving 13 bases between them. CDR3 sequence: CASSFWGEGDTQYF. The DNA for the CDR3 is TGTGCCAGCAGTTTTTGGGGGGAAGGCGATACGCAGTATTTT. The full variable domain, with the rest looked up from reference TRBV28 and TRBJ2-3, is DVKVTQSSRYLVKRTGEKVFLECVQDMDHENMFWYRQDPGLGLRLIYFSYDVKMKEKGDIPEGYSVSREKKERFSLILESASTNQTSMYLCASSFWGEGDTQYFGPGTRLTVL.

This clonotype has a count of ten or more. This chain joins TRBV28 and TRBJ2-7, with unresolved D. Germline lookup yields CDR1 MDHEN and CDR2 SYDVKM. This CDR3 has 11 residues. The ends were cut back, 5 bases at V and 4 bases at J, with 6 bases in the middle. The CDR3, as DNA: TGTGCCAGCAGTAAGCTTTACGAGCAGTACTTC. Protein: CASSKLYEQYF.

This clonotype was counted at least ten times. The chain recombines TRBV27 with TRBJ1-3; D might be TRBD1 (5 bases). The CDR3 contains 13 residues. V lost 6 bases and J 3 bases, leaving 9 bases between the germline ends. Germline CDR1 reads MNHEY; CDR2 reads SMNVEV (reference sequence). CDR3 DNA sequence: TGTGCCAGCAGGGGACCGTATGGAAACACCATATATTTT. Translated: CASRGPYGNTIYF.

This clonotype has just a few counts. J is TRBJ2-3 and V is TRBV11-2; D is unclear. Per germline, CDR1 SGHAT and CDR2 FQNNGV. Trimming removed 0 bases at V and 4 bases at J, with 11 bases between. This CDR3 contains 15 residues. The CDR3 region has the DNA TGTGCCAGCAGCTTAGAATTTCCAGGAGCAGATACGCAGTATTTT. This codes for CASSLEFPGADTQYF. The whole variable domain, filled in from reference TRBV11-2 and TRBJ2-3, reads EAGVAQSPRYKIIEKRQSVAFWCNPISGHATLYWYQQILGQGPKLLIQFQNNGVVDDSQLPKDRFSAERLKGVDSTLKIQPAKLEDSAVYLCASSLEFPGADTQYFGPGTRLTVL.

J is TRBJ1-1 and V is TRBV11-1, with a possible D match to TRBD1 (5 bases). The CDR3 runs to 18 residues. Germline CDR1 reads SGHAT; CDR2 reads FQDESV (reference sequence). Trimming stripped 5 bases from V and 0 bases from J, with 22 bases between. CDR3 in amino acids: CASSPLRDAGGLNTEAFF. In DNA form, the CDR3 reads TGTGCCAGCAGCCCTCTCCGGGACGCAGGAGGGTTGAACACTGAAGCTTTCTTT.

The chain's CDR3 is CASSSQGREDTQYF. The CDR3 DNA is TGCGCCAGCAGCTCCCAGGGGCGGGAGGATACGCAGTATTTT. This chain links TRBV5-1 with TRBJ2-3; possible D gene TRBD2, 7 bases. The CDR3 runs to 14 residues. Deletions cut 3 bases from V and 6 bases from J, with 14 bases between. Germline V lookup: CDR1 SGHRS, CDR2 YFSETQ.

This clonotype was found many times. This chain uses TRBV9 with TRBJ2-2; D uncertain. CDR1 and CDR2 (germline): SGDLS, YYNGEE. Trimming removed 6 bases from V and 5 bases from J, with 14 bases in between. The length of the CDR3 is 14 residues. CDR3 nucleotides: TGTGCCAGCACCGAAAGGCAGGAAACCGGGGAGCTGTTTTTT. Translation gives CASTERQETGELFF.

This clonotype showed up many times. The chain couples TRBV3-1 to TRBJ2-7; D not certain. Germline lookup yields CDR1 LGHDT and CDR2 YNNKEL (reference sequence). This CDR3 has 16 residues. Trimming removed 3 bases at V and 0 bases at J, with 15 bases between. DNA for the CDR3: TGTGCCAGCAGCCATCATCGCCAGGAGAGCTCCTACGAGCAGTACTTC. Translated, it gives CASSHHRQESSYEQYF.

This clonotype has at least ten counts. The rearrangement links TRBV12-3 or TRBV12-4 to TRBJ1-4; no clear D gene. The CDR3 is 14 amino acids. V shed 0 bases and J shed 11 bases, with 13 bases lying between them. CDR3 bases: TGTGCCAGCAGTTTAGCTTCCGGGCAGGTTAAACTGTTTTTT. Amino acid sequence: CASSLASGQVKLFF.

To note about this clonotype: A junction end diverges from the germline sequence, so it may reflect a read error. The genes are TRBV5-1 and TRBJ2-7; D gene ambiguous. The CDR3 totals 15 residues. CDR1 is SGHRS, CDR2 YFSETQ, per germline. The DNA for the CDR3 is TGCGCCAGCAGCCTCTCGGCAGGTGCCTCCCACGAGCAGTACTTC. Encoded protein: CASSLSAGASHEQYF.